This passage covers 7 T cell receptor beta chains from one sample sequenced in a study of circulating tumor DNA in untreated peripheral T-cell lymphoma. Only in-frame clones appear in the TCRdb table, and some are missing; sequencing was by immunoSEQ multiplex PCR. The top ten hold 26% of the sample, which has thousands of clones, roughly 87% seen once. The sample was cell-free DNA from blood serum. The receptors were gathered from a human donor with peripheral T-cell lymphoma.

In nucleotides, the CDR3 is TGTGCCAGCAGAGCCGGACAGGGAGTAAACACTGAAGCTTTCTTT. It is translated as CASRAGQGVNTEAFF. The genes are TRBV2 and TRBJ1-1; 8 nucleotides line up with TRBD1. With V trimmed by 6 bases and J by 2 bases, 8 bases remained unmatched. The CDR3 covers 15 residues. Germline lookup yields CDR1 SNHLY and CDR2 FYNNEI.

The chain has TRBV4-3 and TRBJ2-7, with D possibly matching TRBD1 (6 bases). Germline V lookup: CDR1 LGHNA, CDR2 YSLEER. V lost 0 bases to trimming and J lost 2 bases, with 14 bases between them. This CDR3 region has 16 residues. CDR3 protein: CASSQESWGPTYEQYF. In nucleotides, the CDR3 is TGCGCCAGCAGCCAAGAATCGTGGGGGCCTACCTACGAGCAGTACTTC.

The chain links TRBV9 to TRBJ2-7, with 9 bases identical to TRBD1. The CDR3 covers 16 residues. The J segment lost 6 bases and the V segment lost 4 bases, leaving 14 bases of the junction unmatched. Germline V gene lookup returns CDR1 SGDLS and CDR2 YYNGEE. The DNA of the CDR3 is TGTGCCAGCAGCCCCCAGACAGGGGGAGGACTTGGCGAGCAGTACTTC. Encoded protein: CASSPQTGGGLGEQYF. Using reference TRBV9 and TRBJ2-7 for the parts outside the CDR3, the full variable domain is DSGVTQTPKHLITATGQRVTLRCSPRSGDLSVYWYQQSLDQGLQFLIQYYNGEERAKGNILERFSAQQFPDLHSELNLSSLELGDSALYFCASSPQTGGGLGEQYFGPGTRLTVT.

J is TRBJ1-5 and V is TRBV28; D ambiguous. Germline CDR1 and CDR2: MDHEN and SYDVKM. The CDR3 consists of 14 residues. The V end was cut by 4 bases, the J end by 2 bases, with 9 bases between. The CDR3 DNA reads as TGTGCCAGCAGTTCGAGACGGCGCAATCAGCCCCAGCATTTT. Amino acids: CASSSRRRNQPQHF.

This rearrangement joins TRBV15 to TRBJ2-5; the D gene is possibly TRBD2 (6 bases). The germline V gene encodes CDR1 LNHNV and CDR2 YYDKDF (reference sequence). V was cut by 5 bases and J by 3 bases, with 13 bases left in between. The CDR3 covers 14 residues. The CDR3 DNA follows: TGTGCCACCAGCCGTTCCAGGAGGGAAGAGACCCAGTACTTC. Translating it yields CATSRSRREETQYF.

This sequence joins TRBV7-2 and TRBJ2-5; TRBD2 matches 7 bases. This CDR3 spans 14 amino acids. CDR1 and CDR2 (germline): SGHTA, FQGNSA. The V and J ends lost 3 bases and 5 bases, in that order; junction bases with no gene match: 6. CDR3 DNA: TGTGCCAGCAGCTTTGCGGGAGTGGGGGAGACCCAGTACTTC. As protein: CASSFAGVGETQYF.

The J gene is TRBJ2-6, the V gene TRBV7-6, with D perhaps TRBD1 (5 bases). V was cut by 5 bases and J by 1 base, with 15 bases left in between. Germline assignment: CDR1 SGHVS and CDR2 FNYEAQ. The CDR3 loop spans 17 amino acids. Here the CDR3 reads CASSPTVQGSGANVLTF. The CDR3, as DNA: TGTGCCAGCAGCCCAACCGTTCAGGGTTCTGGGGCCAACGTCCTGACTTTC. The full variable domain, in which reference TRBV7-6 and TRBJ2-6 provide the parts outside the CDR3, is GAGVSQSPRYKVTKRGQDVALRCDPISGHVSLYWYRQALGQGPEFLTYFNYEAQQDKSGLPNDRFSAERPEGSISTLTIQRTEQRDSAMYRCASSPTVQGSGANVLTFGAGSRLTVL.